This T cell receptor beta chain was sequenced in a study of T cells after somatic rescue of genetic block. The germline gives CDR1 LGHNA, CDR2 YSLEER. V was trimmed by 4 bases and J by 0 bases, leaving 13 bases between them. The CDR3 is 16 residues long. Repertoires were generated with immunoSEQ multiplex PCR, while TCRdb's copy carries only in-frame clones and drops some. The sample holds 45,000 to 55,000 clones, 90% to 96% seen once. The sequence came from a child less than two years old. The chain recombines TRBV4-3 with TRBJ1-5; D call uncertain. Sequenced input: peripheral blood mononuclear cells (PBMCs). The DNA for the CDR3 is TGCGCCAGCAGCCCAGGACTGAGATATAGCAATCAGCCCCAGCATTTT. As protein: CASSPGLRYSNQPQHF.